A single sample gave rise to the 5 T cell receptor beta chains below, sequenced in a study of identical twins (TCRdb year 2016). The library was built by means of 5' RACE. Sequencing was carried out with an Illumina HiSeq 2000. TCRdb handled the public reads itself, with Q25 trimming in fastp and clone calling in MiXCR, and kept productive beta chains. Identical CDR3 proteins give one entry, which carries the most common genes and DNA. The sample has under 800,000 distinct CDR3 sequences on record, 21% of them singletons. Roughly 4% of the sample belongs to the ten largest clones. This sample was also put to use in a study of T cells expressing NK-cell markers.

Sequencing was carried out using PBMCs. Receptors originate from a woman aged 18 to 35 in good health.

The rearrangement joins TRBV5-5 to TRBJ2-6, with TRBD1 matching over 9 bases. This CDR3 comprises 17 residues. Germline V CDR1 and CDR2: SGHKS, YYEKEE (reference sequence). V lost 2 bases, J lost 2 bases, and 5 bases stayed unmatched. CDR3 DNA sequence: TGTGCCAGCAGCTTCGGCCGGACAGGGGCTGGGGCCAACGTCCTGACTTTC. This gives the protein CASSFGRTGAGANVLTF.

Only a few counts were recorded for this clonotype. The chain recombines TRBV29-1 with TRBJ2-3; weak D call: TRBD2 (6 bases). The CDR3 covers 14 residues. Germline loops: CDR1 SQVTM, CDR2 ANQGSEA. Trimming removed 7 bases from V and 1 base from J, with 15 bases in between. The CDR3 sequence is CSALGWGGTDTQYF. CDR3 nucleotides: TGCAGCGCCCTCGGATGGGGGGGCACAGATACGCAGTATTTT.

This clonotype has just a few counts. The rearrangement joins TRBV5-1 to TRBJ2-1; the D gene is possibly TRBD2 (5 bases). V was shortened by 7 bases and J by 0 bases, with 8 bases between the two germline ends. The length of the CDR3 is 13 residues. Germline V gene sequence: CDR1 SGHRS, CDR2 YFSETQ. CDR3: CASGSDSYNEQFF. CDR3 nucleotide sequence: TGCGCCAGCGGTAGCGACTCCTACAATGAGCAGTTCTTC.

The J gene is TRBJ2-4, the V gene TRBV20-1; TRBD2 is a possible D gene (5 bases). V gave up 2 bases and J gave up 0 bases, with 14 bases separating them. The CDR3 runs to 16 residues. Germline V gene lookup returns CDR1 DFQATT and CDR2 SNEGSKA (reference sequence). The CDR3 bases are TGCAGTGCTAGAAAGTTACTAGAGGTAGCCAAAAACATTCAGTACTTC. As protein: CSARKLLEVAKNIQYF.

CDR3 sequence reads: CASSLRGLRPTDTQYF. As DNA, the CDR3 is TGTGCCAGCAGCTTGAGGGGACTGCGACCCACAGATACGCAGTATTTT. V and J are TRBV7-2 and TRBJ2-3; TRBD2 is a possible D gene (6 bases). V was trimmed by 3 bases and J by 2 bases, leaving 15 bases between them. Germline values: CDR1 SGHTA, CDR2 FQGNSA. This CDR3 has 16 residues.